This T cell receptor (beta chain) appears in the sequencing data of a study of neoadjuvant anti-PD-1 for oral cavity cancer. Overall study: Patients without progression received a fourth nivolumab dose around day 43, then surgical resection on days 50-56.

CDR1 and CDR2 from the germline V gene are WSHSY and SAAADI. The V and J ends lost 5 bases and 7 bases respectively, with 11 bases between them. The CDR3 spans 12 residues. The patients had HPV-negative, locally advanced oral cavity squamous cell carcinoma. No culture or expansion preceded analysis of these blood cells. Whole-study findings and limits: Each response group had just a few patients in TCR analyses.

For this clone: The antigen is unknown.

This table comes from immunoSEQ multiplex PCR, and its TCRdb copy is limited to in-frame clones, with some not included. The sample shows about 13,000 clones, roughly 70% of them seen only once. The input for sequencing was PBMCs, taken before nivolumab (anti-PD-1) treatment. V gene TRBV10-2 combines with J gene TRBJ1-1; D unclear. This receptor was identified in a person aged 40 to 85 with oral cavity squamous cell carcinoma. The CDR3: CASSPLLNEAFF. The CDR3 nucleotides are TGCGCCAGCAGTCCACTCTTAAATGAAGCTTTCTTT.